This TCR beta chain was documented in a study of T cell changes during pregnancy in multiple sclerosis (dated by TCRdb to the late 2010s). General notes on the study: In women with multiple sclerosis, the researchers looked at how the T cell repertoire shifted as pregnancy progressed.

The CDR3 contains 13 residues, cysteine and phenylalanine counted. The sequence is cut down to CDR3 DNA, 39 bases in frame from base 1. CDR1 and CDR2, looked up from the germline V gene, are MGHDK and SYGVNS. Trimming at the junction amounts to 2 bases on V and 1 base on J, and the germline ends lie 5 bases apart. Libraries were prepared through the immunoSEQ multiplex PCR assay. As stored in TCRdb, this immuneACCESS dataset retains in-frame rearrangements with V and J assigned. A fraction of the clones does not appear; measured against another copy, unresolved V genes explain less than half of the discrepancy, and the remainder lacks a known reason. The sample yields roughly 77,000 clones; more than 90% were counted once. Of the sample, just under 2% falls within the top ten clones. Comments on this clone: No antigen is known for it. Base qualities are missing; no much larger clone stands one base away.

The V and J genes are TRBV25-1 and TRBJ1-1, with no D gene named confidently. The sequence came from a female donor with multiple sclerosis, enrolled in a pregnancy study. Sequencing used peripheral blood, obtained in the second trimester of pregnancy. The CDR3 amino acid sequence is: CASSEEANTEAFF. In nucleotides, the sequence is TGTGCCAGCAGTGAAGAGGCGAACACTGAAGCTTTCTTT.